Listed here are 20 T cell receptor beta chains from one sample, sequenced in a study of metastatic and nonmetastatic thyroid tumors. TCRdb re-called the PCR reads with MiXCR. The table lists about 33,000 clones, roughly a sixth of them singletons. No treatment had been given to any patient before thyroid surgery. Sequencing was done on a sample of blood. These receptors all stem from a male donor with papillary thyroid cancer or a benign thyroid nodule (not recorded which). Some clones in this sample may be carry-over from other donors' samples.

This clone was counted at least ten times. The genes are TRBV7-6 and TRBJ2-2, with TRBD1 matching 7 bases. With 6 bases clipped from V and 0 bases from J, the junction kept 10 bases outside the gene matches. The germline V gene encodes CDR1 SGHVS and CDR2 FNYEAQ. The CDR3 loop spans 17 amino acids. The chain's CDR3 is CASSISGTASNTGELFF. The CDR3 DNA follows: TGTGCCAGCAGTATTTCCGGGACAGCCTCGAACACCGGGGAGCTGTTTTTT.

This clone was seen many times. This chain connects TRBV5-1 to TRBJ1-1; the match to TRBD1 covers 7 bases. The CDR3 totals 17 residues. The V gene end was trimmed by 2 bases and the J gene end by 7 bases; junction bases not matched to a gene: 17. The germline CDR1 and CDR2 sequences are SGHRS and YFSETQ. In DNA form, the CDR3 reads TGCGCCAGCAGCTTAGTGACGGGACAGAGTTACCCCTTTGAAGCTTTCTTT. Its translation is CASSLVTGQSYPFEAFF.

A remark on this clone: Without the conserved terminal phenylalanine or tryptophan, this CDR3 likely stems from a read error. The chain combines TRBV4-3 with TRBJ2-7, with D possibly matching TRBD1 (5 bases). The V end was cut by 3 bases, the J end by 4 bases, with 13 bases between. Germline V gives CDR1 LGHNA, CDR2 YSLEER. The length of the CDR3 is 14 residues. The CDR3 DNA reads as TGCGCCAGCAGCCAGGAGACAGTGAGGTACGAGCAGTACATC. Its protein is CASSQETVRYEQYI.

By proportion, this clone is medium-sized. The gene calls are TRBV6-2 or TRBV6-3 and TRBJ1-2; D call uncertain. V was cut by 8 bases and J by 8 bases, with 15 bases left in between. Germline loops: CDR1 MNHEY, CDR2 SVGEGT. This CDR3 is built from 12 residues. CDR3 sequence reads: CASWVGSRGYTF. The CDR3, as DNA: TGTGCCAGCTGGGTAGGGTCGAGGGGCTACACCTTC.

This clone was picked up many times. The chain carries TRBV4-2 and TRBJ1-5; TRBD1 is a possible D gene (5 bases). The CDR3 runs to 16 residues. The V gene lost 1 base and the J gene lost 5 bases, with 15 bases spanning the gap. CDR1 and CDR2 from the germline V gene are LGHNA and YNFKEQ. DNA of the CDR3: TGTGCCAGCAGCCAAGCAACGAGGGGAAGGTATCAGCCCCAGCATTTT. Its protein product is CASSQATRGRYQPQHF.

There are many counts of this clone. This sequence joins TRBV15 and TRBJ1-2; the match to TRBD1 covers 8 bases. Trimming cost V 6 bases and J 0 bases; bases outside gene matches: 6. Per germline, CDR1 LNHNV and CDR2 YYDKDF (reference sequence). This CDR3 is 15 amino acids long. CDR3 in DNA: TGTGCCACCAGAGATCAACAGGGGGCTAACTATGGCTACACCTTC. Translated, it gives CATRDQQGANYGYTF. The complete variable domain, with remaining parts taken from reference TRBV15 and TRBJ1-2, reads DAMVIQNPRYQVTQFGKPVTLSCSQTLNHNVMYWYQQKSSQAPKLLFHYYDKDFNNEADTPDNFQSRRPNTSFCFLDIRSPGLGDTAMYLCATRDQQGANYGYTFGSGTRLTVV.

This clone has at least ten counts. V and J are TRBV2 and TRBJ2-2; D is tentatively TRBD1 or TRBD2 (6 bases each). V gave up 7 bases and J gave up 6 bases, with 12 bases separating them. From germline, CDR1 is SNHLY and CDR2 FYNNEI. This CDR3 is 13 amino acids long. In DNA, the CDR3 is TGTGCCAGCACTCAAGGGGGGTCCGGGGAGCTGTTTTTT. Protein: CASTQGGSGELFF.

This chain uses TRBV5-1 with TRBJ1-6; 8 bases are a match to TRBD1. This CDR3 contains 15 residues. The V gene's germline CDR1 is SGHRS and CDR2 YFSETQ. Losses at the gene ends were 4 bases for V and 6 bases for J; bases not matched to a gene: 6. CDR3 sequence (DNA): TGCGCCAGCAGCGAGAGGACAGGGCCTAATTCACCCCTCCACTTT. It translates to CASSERTGPNSPLHF.

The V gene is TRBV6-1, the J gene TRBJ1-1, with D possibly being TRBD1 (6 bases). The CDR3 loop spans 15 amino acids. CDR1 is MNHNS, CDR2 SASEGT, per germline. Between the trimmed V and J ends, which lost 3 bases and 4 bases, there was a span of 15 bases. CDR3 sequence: CASSDSPEGVTEAFF. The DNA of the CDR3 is TGTGCCAGCAGTGACTCCCCGGAGGGGGTCACTGAAGCTTTCTTT.

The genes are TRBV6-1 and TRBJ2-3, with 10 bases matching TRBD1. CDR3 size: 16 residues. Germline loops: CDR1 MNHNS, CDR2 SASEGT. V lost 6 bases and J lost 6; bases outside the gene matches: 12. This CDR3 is CASSLRWDRGRDTQYF. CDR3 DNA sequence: TGTGCCAGCAGCCTAAGATGGGACAGGGGACGGGATACGCAGTATTTT.

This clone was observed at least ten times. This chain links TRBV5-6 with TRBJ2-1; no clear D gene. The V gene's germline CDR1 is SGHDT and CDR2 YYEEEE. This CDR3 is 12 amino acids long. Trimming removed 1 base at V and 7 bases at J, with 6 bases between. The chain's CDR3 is CASSLTTNEQFF. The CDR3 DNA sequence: TGTGCCAGCAGCTTGACTACTAATGAGCAGTTCTTC.

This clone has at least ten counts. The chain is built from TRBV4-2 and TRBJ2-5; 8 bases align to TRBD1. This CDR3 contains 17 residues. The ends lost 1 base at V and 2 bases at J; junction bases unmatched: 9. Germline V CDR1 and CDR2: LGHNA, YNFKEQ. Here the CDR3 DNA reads TGTGCCAGCAGCCAAGGGGCCCGCGGGACAGGTCAAGAGACCCAGTACTTC. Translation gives CASSQGARGTGQETQYF.

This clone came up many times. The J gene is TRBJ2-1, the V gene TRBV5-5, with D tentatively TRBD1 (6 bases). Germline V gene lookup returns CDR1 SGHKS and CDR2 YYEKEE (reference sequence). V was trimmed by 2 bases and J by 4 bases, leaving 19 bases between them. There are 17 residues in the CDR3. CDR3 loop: CASSLFTFGQLYNEQFF. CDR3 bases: TGTGCCAGCAGCTTATTCACCTTTGGACAGTTATACAATGAGCAGTTCTTC.

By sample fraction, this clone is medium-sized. The CDR3, as DNA: TGTGCCAGCAGCTCCGGAGTTCAAAGCTCCTACGAGCAGTACTTC. Amino acids: CASSSGVQSSYEQYF. The chain is built from TRBV6-1 and TRBJ2-7; unclear D gene. The CDR3 is 15 residues long. V was clipped by 6 bases and J by 0 bases, with 15 bases between them. The germline V gene encodes CDR1 MNHNS and CDR2 SASEGT.

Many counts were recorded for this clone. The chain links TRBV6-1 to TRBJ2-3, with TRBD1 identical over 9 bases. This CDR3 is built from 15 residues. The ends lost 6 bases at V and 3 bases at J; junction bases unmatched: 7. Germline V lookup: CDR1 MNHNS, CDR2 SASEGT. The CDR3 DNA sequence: TGTGCCAGCAGAAGGACAGGGGACTATACAGATACGCAGTATTTT. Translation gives CASRRTGDYTDTQYF.

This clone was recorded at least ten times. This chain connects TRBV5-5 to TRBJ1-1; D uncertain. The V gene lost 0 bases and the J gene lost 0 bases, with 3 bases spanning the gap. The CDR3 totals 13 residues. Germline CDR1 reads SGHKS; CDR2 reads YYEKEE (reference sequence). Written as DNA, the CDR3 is TGTGCCAGCAGCTTGGACCTGAACACTGAAGCTTTCTTT. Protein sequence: CASSLDLNTEAFF.

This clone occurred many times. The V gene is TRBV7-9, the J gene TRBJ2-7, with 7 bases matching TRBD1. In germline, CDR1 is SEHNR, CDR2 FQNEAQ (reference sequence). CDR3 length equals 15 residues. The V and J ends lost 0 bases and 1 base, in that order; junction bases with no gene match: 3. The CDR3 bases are TGTGCCAGCAGCTTAGCTTCGGGACAGTCCTACGAGCAGTACTTC. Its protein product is CASSLASGQSYEQYF.

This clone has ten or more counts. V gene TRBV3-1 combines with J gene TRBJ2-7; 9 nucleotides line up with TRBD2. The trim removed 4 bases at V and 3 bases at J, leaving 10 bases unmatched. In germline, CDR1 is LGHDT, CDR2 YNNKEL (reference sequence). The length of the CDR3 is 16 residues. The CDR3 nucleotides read TGTGCCAGCAGCCCTCGGACTAGCGAATTAGTCTACGAGCAGTACTTC. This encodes CASSPRTSELVYEQYF.

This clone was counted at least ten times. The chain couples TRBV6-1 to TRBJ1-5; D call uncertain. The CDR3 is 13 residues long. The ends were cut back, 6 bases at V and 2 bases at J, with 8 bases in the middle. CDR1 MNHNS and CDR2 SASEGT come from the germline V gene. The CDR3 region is CASRAEGNQPQHF. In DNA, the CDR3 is TGTGCCAGCAGGGCGGAGGGCAATCAGCCCCAGCATTTT.

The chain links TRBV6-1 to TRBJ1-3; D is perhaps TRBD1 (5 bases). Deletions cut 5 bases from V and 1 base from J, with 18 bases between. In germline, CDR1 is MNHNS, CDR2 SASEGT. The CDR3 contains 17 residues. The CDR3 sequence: CASSKVTGSTSGNTIYF. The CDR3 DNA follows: TGTGCCAGCAGTAAGGTTACAGGTTCGACTTCTGGAAACACCATATATTTT.